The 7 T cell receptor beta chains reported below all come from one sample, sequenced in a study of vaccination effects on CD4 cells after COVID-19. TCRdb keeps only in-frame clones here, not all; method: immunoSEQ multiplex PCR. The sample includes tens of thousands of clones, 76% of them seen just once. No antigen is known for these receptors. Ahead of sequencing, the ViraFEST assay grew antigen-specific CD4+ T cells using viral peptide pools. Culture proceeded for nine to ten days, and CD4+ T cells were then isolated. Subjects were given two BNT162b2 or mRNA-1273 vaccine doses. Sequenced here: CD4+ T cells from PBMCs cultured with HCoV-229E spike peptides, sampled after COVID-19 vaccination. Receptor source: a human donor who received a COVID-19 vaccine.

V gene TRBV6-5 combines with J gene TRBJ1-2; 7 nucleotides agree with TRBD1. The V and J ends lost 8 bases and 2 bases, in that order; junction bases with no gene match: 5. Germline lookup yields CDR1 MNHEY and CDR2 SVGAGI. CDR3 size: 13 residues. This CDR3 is CASDRDGNYGYTF. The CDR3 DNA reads TGTGCCAGCGACAGGGATGGGAACTATGGCTACACCTTC.

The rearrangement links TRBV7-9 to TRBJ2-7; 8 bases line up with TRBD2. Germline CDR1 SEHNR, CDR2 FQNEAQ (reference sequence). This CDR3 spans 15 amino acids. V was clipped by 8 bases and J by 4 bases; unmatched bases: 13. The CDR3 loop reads CASSPRIAGPYEQYF. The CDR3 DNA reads TGTGCCAGCTCCCCTAGAATAGCGGGACCTTACGAGCAGTACTTC.

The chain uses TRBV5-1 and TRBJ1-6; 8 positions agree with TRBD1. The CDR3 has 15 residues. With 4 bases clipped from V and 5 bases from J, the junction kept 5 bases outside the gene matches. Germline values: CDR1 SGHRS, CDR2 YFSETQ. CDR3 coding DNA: TGCGCCAGCAGCCCCCAGACAGGGGATAATTCACCCCTCCACTTT. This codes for CASSPQTGDNSPLHF.

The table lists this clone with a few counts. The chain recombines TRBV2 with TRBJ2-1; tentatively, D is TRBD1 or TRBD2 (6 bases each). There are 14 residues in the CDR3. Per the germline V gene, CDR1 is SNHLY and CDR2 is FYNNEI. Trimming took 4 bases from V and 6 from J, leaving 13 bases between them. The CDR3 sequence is CASSGAGGGNEQFF. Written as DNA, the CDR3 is TGTGCCAGCAGTGGGGCCGGGGGCGGCAATGAGCAGTTCTTC. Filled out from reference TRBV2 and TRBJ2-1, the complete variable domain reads EPEVTQTPSHQVTQMGQEVILRCVPISNHLYFYWYRQILGQKVEFLVSFYNNEISEKSEIFDDQFSVERPDGSNFTLKIRSTKLEDSAMYFCASSGAGGGNEQFFGPGTRLTVL.

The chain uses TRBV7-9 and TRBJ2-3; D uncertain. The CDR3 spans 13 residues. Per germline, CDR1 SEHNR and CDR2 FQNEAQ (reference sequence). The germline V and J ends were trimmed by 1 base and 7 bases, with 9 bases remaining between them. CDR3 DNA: TGTGCCAGCAGCTTAGAAACAGTTAATACGCAGTATTTT. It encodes CASSLETVNTQYF.

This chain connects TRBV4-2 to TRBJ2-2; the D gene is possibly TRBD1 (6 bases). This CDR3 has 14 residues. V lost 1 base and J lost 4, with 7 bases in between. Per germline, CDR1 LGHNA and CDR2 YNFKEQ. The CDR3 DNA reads TGTGCCAGCAGCCAAGCCAGGGGCACCGGGGAGCTGTTTTTT. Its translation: CASSQARGTGELFF.

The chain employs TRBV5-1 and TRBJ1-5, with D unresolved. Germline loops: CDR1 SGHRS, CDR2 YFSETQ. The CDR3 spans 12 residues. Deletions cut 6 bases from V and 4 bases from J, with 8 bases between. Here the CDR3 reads CASIQTNQPQHF. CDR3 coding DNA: TGCGCCAGCATACAAACTAATCAGCCCCAGCATTTT. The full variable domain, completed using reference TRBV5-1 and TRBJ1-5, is KAGVTQTPRYLIKTRGQQVTLSCSPISGHRSVSWYQQTPGQGLQFLFEYFSETQRNKGNFPGRFSGRQFSNSRSEMNVSTLELGDSALYLCASIQTNQPQHFGDGTRLSIL.